Listed below are T cell receptor beta chains from one sample, sequenced in a study of T cells in Graves' hyperthyroidism and ophthalmopathy. TCRdb used MiXCR to reprocess the multiplex PCR reads, holding one entry per CDR3 protein. The repertoire has approximately 270,000 distinct CDR3 sequences, roughly 15% of them found once; the top ten carry less than 15%. The sequenced sample was blood. Every receptor here comes from a woman between 40 and 50 years old with Graves' hyperthyroidism that later progressed to Graves' ophthalmopathy. The CDR3 runs from the conserved cysteine through the conserved F or W. The D gene is left open where the match is weak. Part of the rows lack a size; the others show once, few, many or a class for expanded clones.

D gene | clone size | J gene | V gene | CDR3 protein | CDR3 DNA
- | many | TRBJ2-7 | TRBV20-1 | CSARSLRDWSYEQYF | TGCAGTGCTAGGAGCCTAAGGGACTGGAGCTACGAGCAGTACTTC
- | - | TRBJ2-1 | TRBV2 | CASCPFSYNEQFF | TGTGCCAGCTGCCCTTTCTCCTACAATGAGCAGTTCTTC
- | many | TRBJ1-2 | TRBV20-1 | CSARRTAYGYTF | TGCAGTGCTAGACGGACAGCTTATGGCTACACCTTC
TRBD2 | - | TRBJ2-7 | TRBV28 | CASSPTSGRDTYEQYF | TGTGCCAGCAGTCCGACTAGCGGGAGGGATACCTACGAGCAGTACTTC
- | - | TRBJ2-7 | TRBV6-5 | CASSYSNRWPYEQYF | TGTGCCAGCAGTTACTCGAACAGGTGGCCCTACGAGCAGTACTTC
- | many | TRBJ2-3 | TRBV10-3 | CAISELAGSGTQYF | TGTGCCATCAGTGAACTAGCAGGGTCGGGCACGCAGTATTTT
- | many | TRBJ1-6 | TRBV7-4 | CASSLNPGLLHF | TGTGCCAGCAGCTTAAATCCCGGCCTTCTCCACTTT
- | many | TRBJ2-7 | TRBV11-2 | CASSLDPSYEQYF | TGTGCCAGCAGCTTAGATCCGAGCTACGAGCAGTACTTC
TRBD2 | many | TRBJ2-3 | TRBV2 | CASSGTSGRLGNTQYF | TGTGCCAGCAGTGGCACTAGCGGGAGATTAGGGAATACGCAGTATTTT
TRBD1 | once | TRBJ1-6 | TRBV6-5 | CASSSLGTAYTYNSPLHF | TGTGCCAGCAGTTCCCTCGGGACAGCGTATACCTATAATTCACCCCTCCACTTT
- | - | TRBJ2-5 | TRBV11-1 | CASSLGVVGSQYF | TGTGCCAGCAGCTTGGGGGTTGTGGGGTCCCAGTACTTC
- | few | TRBJ2-5 | TRBV5-1 | CASRGTPGHQETQYF | TGCGCCAGCAGAGGGACCCCGGGGCACCAAGAGACCCAGTACTTC
- | - | TRBJ2-3 | TRBV3-1 | CACSHLDTQSF | TGTGCCTGCAGCCATTTGGATACGCAGTCTTTT